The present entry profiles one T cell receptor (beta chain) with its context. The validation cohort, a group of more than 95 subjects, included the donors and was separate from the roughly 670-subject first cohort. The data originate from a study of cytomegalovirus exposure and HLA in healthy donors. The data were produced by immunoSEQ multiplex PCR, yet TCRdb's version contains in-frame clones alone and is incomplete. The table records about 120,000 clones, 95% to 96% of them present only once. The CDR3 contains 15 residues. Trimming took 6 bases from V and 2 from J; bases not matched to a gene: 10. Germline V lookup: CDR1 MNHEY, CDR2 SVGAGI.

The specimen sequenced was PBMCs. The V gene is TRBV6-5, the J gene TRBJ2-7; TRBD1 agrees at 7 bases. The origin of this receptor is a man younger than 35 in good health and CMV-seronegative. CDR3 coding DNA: TGTGCCAGCAGGGCACCGGGACAGCCTACCTACGAGCAGTACTTC. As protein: CASRAPGQPTYEQYF.